One sample yielded the 22 T cell receptor beta chains listed below, sequenced in a study of blood T cells in healthy people across ages. A sample-barcoded 5' primer and a J-beta primer mix were used in a second PCR of roughly 6 to 11 cycles. TCRdb fed the 5' RACE reads into MiXCR, producing one record per CDR3 protein. The sample has approximately 850,000 distinct CDR3 sequences, nearly 60% seen once. The sample consisted of blood. The receptors originated from a young man in good health.

The rearrangement joins TRBV20-1 to TRBJ2-3, with 9 bases matching TRBD2. Looked up from germline, CDR1 is DFQATT and CDR2 is SNEGSKA (reference sequence). With V trimmed by 0 bases and J by 0 bases, 16 bases remained unmatched. CDR3 length equals 20 residues. The CDR3 nucleotides are TGCAGTGCTAGAGAGTCTAGCGGGGTCATGTTGGGCCCCAGCACAGATACGCAGTATTTT. Residues: CSARESSGVMLGPSTDTQYF.

The chain uses TRBV20-1 and TRBJ1-5; D remains ambiguous. Germline V CDR1 and CDR2: DFQATT, SNEGSKA (reference sequence). The ends were cut back, 1 base at V and 8 bases at J, with 6 bases in the middle. There are 11 residues in the CDR3. The CDR3 protein is CSARVIEPQHF. The CDR3 DNA reads TGCAGTGCTAGAGTCATAGAGCCCCAGCATTTT.

In its sample, this clonotype was seen a few times. The chain uses TRBV20-1 and TRBJ2-7, with 7 bases fitting TRBD1. Germline CDR1 and CDR2: DFQATT and SNEGSKA (reference sequence). This CDR3 contains 14 residues. J gave up 3 bases and V 3 bases, and 8 bases lay outside the gene matches. CDR3 DNA sequence: TGCAGTGCTAGGGCCGGGACAGTGAACTACGAGCAGTACTTC. It encodes CSARAGTVNYEQYF.

The chain combines TRBV10-3 with TRBJ2-3; the match to TRBD1 covers 9 bases. The V segment lost 8 bases and the J segment 2 bases; nucleotides outside the gene matches: 8. The CDR3 spans 15 residues. Germline V CDR1 and CDR2: ENHRY, SYGVKD. This chain's CDR3 is CAISLGQGNTDTQYF. DNA for the CDR3: TGTGCCATCTCCCTGGGACAGGGAAACACAGATACGCAGTATTTT.

The CDR3 sequence: CSAPPGRPNEKLFF. The CDR3 DNA sequence: TGCAGCGCCCCCCCCGGACGCCCAAATGAAAAACTGTTTTTT. V usage is TRBV29-1 and J usage is TRBJ1-4; unclear D gene. The CDR3 is 14 residues long. Germline CDR1 SQVTM, CDR2 ANQGSEA. Trimming pared 7 bases from V and 5 bases from J, leaving 17 bases between.

This clonotype appeared a few times. CDR3 coding DNA: TGTGCCAGCAGCCATCCGACGGGGGGGATTACAGAGACCCAGTACTTC. Translating it yields CASSHPTGGITETQYF. V gene TRBV3-1 combines with J gene TRBJ2-5; 8 nucleotides line up with TRBD2. Germline assignment: CDR1 LGHDT and CDR2 YNNKEL (reference sequence). CDR3 length: 16 residues. J lost 4 bases, V lost 3 bases, and 10 bases had no gene match.

Regarding this clonotype: A single base separates this from a much larger clone, so it may be a read error. This chain uses TRBV5-1 with TRBJ2-3; 7 bases agree with TRBD1. The CDR3 spans 14 residues. Germline CDR1 is SGHRS and CDR2 is YFSETQ. CDR3 DNA sequence: TGCGCCAGCAGCTTGAGGGGGCTGGAAGATACGCGGTATTTT. Protein sequence: CASSLRGLEDTRYF.

This chain connects TRBV7-9 to TRBJ1-4; D is perhaps TRBD1 (5 bases). Germline V gene sequence: CDR1 SEHNR, CDR2 FQNEAQ (reference sequence). Trimming took 5 bases from V and 10 from J, leaving 20 bases between them. The CDR3 has 15 residues. CDR3 DNA sequence: TGTGCCAGCAGCGGGGACGAAACTAAAGGAGGAAAACTGTTTTTT. Amino acids: CASSGDETKGGKLFF.

The rearrangement links TRBV11-2 to TRBJ2-5; 10 bases line up with TRBD2. This CDR3 is 14 amino acids long. V was clipped by 6 bases and J by 11 bases; unmatched bases: 12. Germline CDR1 is SGHAT and CDR2 is FQNNGV. CDR3 nucleotide sequence: TGTGCCAGCAGGCTAGCGGGGGAGAACAATGAGCAGTACTTC. Translating gives CASRLAGENNEQYF.

The gene calls are TRBV20-1 and TRBJ1-1, with no clear D. Trimming removed 0 bases from V and 0 bases from J, with 8 bases in between. CDR1 and CDR2 from the germline V gene are DFQATT and SNEGSKA (reference sequence). The CDR3 sequence is 14 residues long. The CDR3 is CSARDASLNTEAFF. CDR3 in DNA: TGCAGTGCTAGAGATGCGAGTTTGAACACTGAAGCTTTCTTT.

This chain connects TRBV6-6 to TRBJ1-2, with D perhaps matching TRBD1 (6 bases). Germline assignment: CDR1 MNHNY and CDR2 SVGAGI (reference sequence). V was clipped by 0 bases and J by 6 bases, with 11 bases between them. The CDR3 consists of 14 residues. The CDR3 protein is CASSYSPGDNGYTF. In DNA, the CDR3 is TGTGCCAGCAGTTACTCTCCAGGGGATAATGGCTACACCTTC.

The chain links TRBV7-6 to TRBJ1-4; D is unresolved. Between the trimmed V and J ends, which lost 0 bases and 2 bases, there was a span of 16 bases. The germline gives CDR1 SGHVS, CDR2 FNYEAQ. The CDR3 consists of 18 residues. As DNA, the CDR3 is TGTGCCAGCAGCTTAGCGGGCGGGGTCGGGCCCACTAATGAAAAACTGTTTTTT. Translating gives CASSLAGGVGPTNEKLFF.

This chain uses TRBV7-2 with TRBJ2-5, with D tentatively TRBD1 (5 bases). CDR1 SGHTA and CDR2 FQGNSA come from the germline V gene. This CDR3 is 15 amino acids long. V gave up 2 bases and J gave up 4 bases, with 14 bases separating them. The CDR3 reads CASSLMVQASETQYF. The CDR3 region has the DNA TGTGCCAGCAGCTTAATGGTACAGGCGTCAGAGACCCAGTACTTC. Looking up the rest from reference TRBV7-2 and TRBJ2-5 gives the full variable domain: GAGVSQSPSNKVTEKGKDVELRCDPISGHTALYWYRQSLGQGLEFLIYFQGNSAPDKSGLPSDRFSAERTGGSVSTLTIQRTQQEDSAVYLCASSLMVQASETQYFGPGTRLLVL.

This clonotype was counted once. V and J are TRBV6-2 or TRBV6-3 and TRBJ1-2; no definite D call. CDR1 is MNHEY, CDR2 SVGEGT, per germline. The V and J ends lost 2 bases and 4 bases respectively, with 14 bases between them. CDR3 length: 15 amino acids. The CDR3 coding sequence is TGTGCCAGCAGTTACCTAGCCGGTGGCCCCTATGGCTACACCTTC. Protein sequence: CASSYLAGGPYGYTF.

The chain links TRBV25-1 to TRBJ2-4, with TRBD1 matching 7 bases. Near its end, the DNA agrees better with TRBJ2-7, so the J call may be wrong. The germline V gene encodes CDR1 MGHDK and CDR2 SYGVNS. The CDR3 loop spans 14 amino acids. CDR3 sequence (DNA): TGTGCCAGCAGTGAACCGACAGGGTCCTACGAGCAGTACTTC. The encoded protein is CASSEPTGSYEQYF.

For this clonotype: One junction end does not reproduce the germline sequence, and a read error may be involved. DNA for the CDR3: TGTACCAGCAGTTCATGGACAGATACGCAGTATTTT. Translating gives CTSSSWTDTQYF. This chain links TRBV6-2 or TRBV6-3 with TRBJ2-3; D call uncertain. This CDR3 is 12 amino acids long. Germline assignment: CDR1 MNHEY and CDR2 SVGEGT.

This clonotype came up many times. The chain carries TRBV20-1 and TRBJ2-7, with 7 positions matching TRBD1. The CDR3 has 13 residues. V lost 6 bases, J lost 2 bases, and 7 bases stayed unmatched. The germline V gene has CDR1 DFQATT and CDR2 SNEGSKA (reference sequence). The CDR3 DNA follows: TGCAGTGCCACTGACAGGGAGCCCTACGAGCAGTACTTC. Protein: CSATDREPYEQYF.

V is TRBV20-1 and J is TRBJ1-2; D may be TRBD1 (6 bases). CDR1 and CDR2 (germline): DFQATT, SNEGSKA (reference sequence). Trimming left V 3 bases short and J 8 bases short, with 13 bases between. The CDR3 runs 12 residues. The CDR3 DNA follows: TGCAGTGCTAGTCAGGGACAAGACGGCTACACCTTC. Protein: CSASQGQDGYTF.

This clonotype was counted a few times. V usage is TRBV6-2 or TRBV6-3 and J usage is TRBJ2-5; either TRBD1 or TRBD2 may fit D (5 bases each). The germline V and J ends were trimmed by 2 bases and 0 bases, with 13 bases remaining between them. The CDR3 contains 16 residues. The germline V gene has CDR1 MNHEY and CDR2 SVGEGT. The CDR3 sequence: CASSYLGVSNQETQYF. The CDR3 bases are TGTGCCAGCAGTTACCTGGGGGTGTCGAACCAAGAGACCCAGTACTTC.

The chain couples TRBV7-9 to TRBJ2-4; no clear D gene. The end of the DNA aligns better with TRBJ2-7, so the J call may be wrong. From germline, CDR1 is SEHNR and CDR2 FQNEAQ (reference sequence). The length of the CDR3 is 13 residues. This chain's CDR3 is CASQPSGLDEQYF. The CDR3 DNA reads TGTGCCAGCCAACCGTCGGGTTTGGACGAGCAGTACTTC.

This clonotype was observed a handful of times. A much bigger clone sits one base away, suggesting this may be a read error. This sequence joins TRBV6-2 or TRBV6-3 and TRBJ2-7; D unresolved. V gave up 7 bases and J gave up 0 bases, with 4 bases separating them. Germline CDR1 reads MNHEY; CDR2 reads SVGEGT. The CDR3 is 11 amino acids. In DNA, the CDR3 is TGTGCCAGCACCAACTCCTACGAGCAGTACTTC. Translating gives CASTNSYEQYF.

This chain uses TRBV7-8 with TRBJ2-3; no reliable D call. From germline, CDR1 is SGHVS and CDR2 FQNEAQ. The length of the CDR3 is 13 residues. V was shortened by 2 bases and J by 6 bases, with 9 bases between the two germline ends. CDR3 nucleotides: TGTGCCAGCAGCTTAACCAGTCCTGATACGCAGTATTTT. It specifies CASSLTSPDTQYF.